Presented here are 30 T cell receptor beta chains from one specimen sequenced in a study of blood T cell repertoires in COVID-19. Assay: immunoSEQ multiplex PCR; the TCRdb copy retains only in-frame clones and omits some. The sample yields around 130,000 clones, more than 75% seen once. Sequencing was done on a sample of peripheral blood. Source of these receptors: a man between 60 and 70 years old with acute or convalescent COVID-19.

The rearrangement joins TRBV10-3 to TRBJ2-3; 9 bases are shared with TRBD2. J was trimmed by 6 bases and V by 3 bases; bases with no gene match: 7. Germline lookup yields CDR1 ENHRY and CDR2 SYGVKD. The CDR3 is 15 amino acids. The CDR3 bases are TGTGCCATCAGTGAAGGAGCGGGAGGACCGGATACGCAGTATTTT. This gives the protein CAISEGAGGPDTQYF.

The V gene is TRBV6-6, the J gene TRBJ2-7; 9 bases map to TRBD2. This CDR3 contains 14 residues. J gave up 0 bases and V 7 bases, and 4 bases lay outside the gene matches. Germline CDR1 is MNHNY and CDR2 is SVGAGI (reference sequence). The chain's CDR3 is CASTSGASSYEQYF. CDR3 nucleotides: TGTGCCAGCACTAGCGGGGCTAGCTCCTACGAGCAGTACTTC.

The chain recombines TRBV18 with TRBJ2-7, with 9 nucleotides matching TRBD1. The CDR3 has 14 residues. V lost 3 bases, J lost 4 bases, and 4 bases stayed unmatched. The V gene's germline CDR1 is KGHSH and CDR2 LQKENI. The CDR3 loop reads CASSPTGGTYEQYF. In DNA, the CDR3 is TGTGCCAGCTCACCGACAGGGGGGACATACGAGCAGTACTTC.

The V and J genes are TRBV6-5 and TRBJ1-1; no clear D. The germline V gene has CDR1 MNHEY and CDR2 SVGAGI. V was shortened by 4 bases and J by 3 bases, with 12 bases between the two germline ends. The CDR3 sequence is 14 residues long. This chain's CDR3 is CASSLTGLYTEAFF. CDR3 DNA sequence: TGTGCCAGCAGTTTGACGGGATTATACACTGAAGCTTTCTTT.

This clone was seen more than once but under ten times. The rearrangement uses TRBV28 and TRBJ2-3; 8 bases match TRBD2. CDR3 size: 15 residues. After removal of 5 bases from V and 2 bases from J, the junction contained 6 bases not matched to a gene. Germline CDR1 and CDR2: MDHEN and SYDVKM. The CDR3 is CASSEAGAHTDTQYF. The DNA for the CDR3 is TGTGCCAGCAGTGAAGCGGGAGCACACACAGATACGCAGTATTTT.

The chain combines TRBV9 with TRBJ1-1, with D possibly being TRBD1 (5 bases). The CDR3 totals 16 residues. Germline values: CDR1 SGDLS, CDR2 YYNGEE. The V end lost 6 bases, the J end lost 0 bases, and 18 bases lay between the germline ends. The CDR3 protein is CASTPSGEWVNTEAFF. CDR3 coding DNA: TGTGCCAGCACCCCCTCGGGGGAGTGGGTGAACACTGAAGCTTTCTTT. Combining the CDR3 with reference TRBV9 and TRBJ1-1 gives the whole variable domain DSGVTQTPKHLITATGQRVTLRCSPRSGDLSVYWYQQSLDQGLQFLIQYYNGEERAKGNILERFSAQQFPDLHSELNLSSLELGDSALYFCASTPSGEWVNTEAFFGQGTRLTVV.

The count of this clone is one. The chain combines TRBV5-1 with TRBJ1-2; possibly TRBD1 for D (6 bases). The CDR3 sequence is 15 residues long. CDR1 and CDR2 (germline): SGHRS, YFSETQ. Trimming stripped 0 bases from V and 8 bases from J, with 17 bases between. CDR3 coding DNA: TGCGCCAGCAGCTTGGCCCCTACAGGGTTGGGCGGCTACACCTTC. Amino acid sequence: CASSLAPTGLGGYTF.

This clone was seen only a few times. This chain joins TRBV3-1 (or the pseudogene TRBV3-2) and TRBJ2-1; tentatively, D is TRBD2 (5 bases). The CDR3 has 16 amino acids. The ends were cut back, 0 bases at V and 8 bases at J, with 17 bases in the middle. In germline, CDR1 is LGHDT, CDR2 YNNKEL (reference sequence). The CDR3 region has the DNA TGTGCCAGCAGCCAAGAAGAGGGTATCCCGGCCGATGAGCAGTTCTTC. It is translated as CASSQEEGIPADEQFF.

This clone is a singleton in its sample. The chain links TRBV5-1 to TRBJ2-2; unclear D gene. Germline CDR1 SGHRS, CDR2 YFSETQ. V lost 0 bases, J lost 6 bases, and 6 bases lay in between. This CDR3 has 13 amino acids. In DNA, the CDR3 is TGCGCCAGCAGCTTGGCTACCCCCGGGGAGCTGTTTTTT. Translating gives CASSLATPGELFF.

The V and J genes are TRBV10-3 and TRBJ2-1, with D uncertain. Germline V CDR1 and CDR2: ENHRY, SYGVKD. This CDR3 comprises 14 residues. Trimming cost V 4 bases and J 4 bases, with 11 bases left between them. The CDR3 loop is CAISGEFPYNEQFF. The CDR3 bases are TGTGCCATCAGTGGCGAGTTTCCATACAATGAGCAGTTCTTC.

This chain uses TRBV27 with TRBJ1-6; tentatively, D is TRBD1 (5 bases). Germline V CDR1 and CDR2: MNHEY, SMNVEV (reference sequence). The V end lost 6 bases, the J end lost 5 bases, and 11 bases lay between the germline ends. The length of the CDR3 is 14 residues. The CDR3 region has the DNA TGTGCCAGCAGCCCCGACAGTAATAATTCACCCCTCCACTTT. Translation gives CASSPDSNNSPLHF.

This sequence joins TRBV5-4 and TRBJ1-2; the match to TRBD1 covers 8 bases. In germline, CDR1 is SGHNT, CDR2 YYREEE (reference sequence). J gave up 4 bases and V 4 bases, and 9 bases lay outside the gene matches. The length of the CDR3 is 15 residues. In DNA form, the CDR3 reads TGTGCCAGCAGCCCGCCCCGGACAGGGTCCTATGGCTACACCTTC. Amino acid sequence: CASSPPRTGSYGYTF.

In nucleotides, the CDR3 is TGTGCCAGCAACAGCCTCTCCTACGAGCAGTACTTC. It codes for CASNSLSYEQYF. This rearrangement joins TRBV28 to TRBJ2-7; no firm D call. Germline V gene lookup returns CDR1 MDHEN and CDR2 SYDVKM. Trimming took 7 bases from V and 0 from J, leaving 7 bases between them. The CDR3 consists of 12 residues. Full variable domain (rest looked up from reference TRBV28 and TRBJ2-7): DVKVTQSSRYLVKRTGEKVFLECVQDMDHENMFWYRQDPGLGLRLIYFSYDVKMKEKGDIPEGYSVSREKKERFSLILESASTNQTSMYLCASNSLSYEQYFGPGTRLTVT.

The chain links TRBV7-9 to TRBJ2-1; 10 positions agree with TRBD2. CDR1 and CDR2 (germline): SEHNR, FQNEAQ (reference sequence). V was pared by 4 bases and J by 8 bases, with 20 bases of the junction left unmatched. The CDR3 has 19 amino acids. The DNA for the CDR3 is TGTGCCAGCAGCTCACCCGCCCTTAGGCTAGCGGGAGAGGGCGATGAGCAGTTCTTC. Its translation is CASSSPALRLAGEGDEQFF.

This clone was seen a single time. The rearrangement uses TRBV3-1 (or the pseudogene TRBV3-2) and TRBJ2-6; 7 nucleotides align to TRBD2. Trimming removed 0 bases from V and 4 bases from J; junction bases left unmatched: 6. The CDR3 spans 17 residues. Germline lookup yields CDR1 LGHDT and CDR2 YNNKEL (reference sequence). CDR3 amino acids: CASSQEIGGLGANVLTF. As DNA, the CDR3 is TGTGCCAGCAGCCAAGAGATCGGGGGGTTGGGGGCCAACGTCCTGACTTTC.

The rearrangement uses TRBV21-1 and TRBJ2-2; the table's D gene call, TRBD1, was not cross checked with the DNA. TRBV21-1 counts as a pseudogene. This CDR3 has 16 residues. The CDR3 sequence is CASSPPGQRNTGELFF. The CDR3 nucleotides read TGTGCCAGCAGCCCACCGGGACAGAGAAACACCGGGGAGCTGTTTTTT.

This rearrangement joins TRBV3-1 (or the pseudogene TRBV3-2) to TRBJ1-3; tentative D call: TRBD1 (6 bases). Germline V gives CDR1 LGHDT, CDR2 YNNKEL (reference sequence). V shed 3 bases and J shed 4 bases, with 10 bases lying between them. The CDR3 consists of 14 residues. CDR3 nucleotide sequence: TGTGCCAGCAGCCAGAACAGGGCGGGAAACACCATATATTTT. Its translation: CASSQNRAGNTIYF.

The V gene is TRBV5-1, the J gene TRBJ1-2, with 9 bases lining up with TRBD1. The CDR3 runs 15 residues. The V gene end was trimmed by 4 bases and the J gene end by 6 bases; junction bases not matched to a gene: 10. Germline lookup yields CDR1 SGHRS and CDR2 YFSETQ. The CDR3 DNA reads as TGCGCCAGCAGCCCTGGGACAGGGAAAAGGGATGGCTACACCTTC. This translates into CASSPGTGKRDGYTF. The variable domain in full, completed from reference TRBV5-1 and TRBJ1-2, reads KAGVTQTPRYLIKTRGQQVTLSCSPISGHRSVSWYQQTPGQGLQFLFEYFSETQRNKGNFPGRFSGRQFSNSRSEMNVSTLELGDSALYLCASSPGTGKRDGYTFGSGTRLTVV.

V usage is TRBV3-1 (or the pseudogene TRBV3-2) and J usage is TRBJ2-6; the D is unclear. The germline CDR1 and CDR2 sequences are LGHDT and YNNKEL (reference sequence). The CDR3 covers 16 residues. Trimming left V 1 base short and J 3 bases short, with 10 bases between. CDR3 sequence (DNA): TGTGCCAGCAGCCAAGCAGTCCTTGGTGGGGCCAACGTCCTGACTTTC. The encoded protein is CASSQAVLGGANVLTF.

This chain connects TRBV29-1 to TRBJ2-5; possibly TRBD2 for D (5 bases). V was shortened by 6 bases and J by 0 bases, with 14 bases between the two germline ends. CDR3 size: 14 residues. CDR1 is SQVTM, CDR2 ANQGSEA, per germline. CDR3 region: CSVRWVGDQETQYF. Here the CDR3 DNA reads TGCAGCGTCCGTTGGGTGGGAGACCAAGAGACCCAGTACTTC.

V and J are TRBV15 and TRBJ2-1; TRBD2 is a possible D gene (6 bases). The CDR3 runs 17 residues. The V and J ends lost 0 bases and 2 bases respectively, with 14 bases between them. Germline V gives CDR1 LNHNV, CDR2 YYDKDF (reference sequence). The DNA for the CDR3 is TGTGCCACCAGCAGAGAACTGGGGGGAGAGACCTACAATGAGCAGTTCTTC. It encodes CATSRELGGETYNEQFF. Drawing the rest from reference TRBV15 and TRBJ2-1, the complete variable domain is DAMVIQNPRYQVTQFGKPVTLSCSQTLNHNVMYWYQQKSSQAPKLLFHYYDKDFNNEADTPDNFQSRRPNTSFCFLDIRSPGLGDTAMYLCATSRELGGETYNEQFFGPGTRLTVL.

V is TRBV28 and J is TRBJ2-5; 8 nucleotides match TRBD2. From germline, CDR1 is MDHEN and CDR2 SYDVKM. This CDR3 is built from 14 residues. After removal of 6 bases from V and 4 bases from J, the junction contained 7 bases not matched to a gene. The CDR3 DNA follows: TGTGCCAGCAGGCCAGCGGGGGCCTCAGAGACCCAGTACTTC. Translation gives CASRPAGASETQYF.

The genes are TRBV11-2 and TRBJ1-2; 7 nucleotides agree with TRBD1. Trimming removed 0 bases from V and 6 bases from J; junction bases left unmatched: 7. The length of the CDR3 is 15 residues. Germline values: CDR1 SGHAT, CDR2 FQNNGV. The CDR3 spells CASSLDGATGNGYTF. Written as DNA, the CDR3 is TGTGCCAGCAGCTTAGATGGAGCGACAGGGAATGGCTACACCTTC.

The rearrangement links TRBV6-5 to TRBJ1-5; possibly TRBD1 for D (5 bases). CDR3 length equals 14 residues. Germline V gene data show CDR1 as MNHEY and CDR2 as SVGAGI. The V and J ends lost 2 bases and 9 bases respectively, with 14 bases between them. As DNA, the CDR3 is TGTGCCAGCAGTTACGGGCAGGGCGGCGGGCCCCAGCATTTT. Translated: CASSYGQGGGPQHF.

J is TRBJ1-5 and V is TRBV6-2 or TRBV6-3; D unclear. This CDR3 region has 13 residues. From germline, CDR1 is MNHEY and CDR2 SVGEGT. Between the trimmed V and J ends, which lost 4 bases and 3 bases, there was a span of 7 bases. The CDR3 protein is CASSFQINQPQHF. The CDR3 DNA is TGTGCCAGCAGTTTCCAGATCAATCAGCCCCAGCATTTT.

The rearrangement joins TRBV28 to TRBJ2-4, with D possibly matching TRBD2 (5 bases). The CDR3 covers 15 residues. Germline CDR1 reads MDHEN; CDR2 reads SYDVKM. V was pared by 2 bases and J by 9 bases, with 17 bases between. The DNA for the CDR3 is TGTGCCAGCAGTTTAGAGGTGTTAGGGAGTAGCATTCAGTACTTC. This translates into CASSLEVLGSSIQYF.

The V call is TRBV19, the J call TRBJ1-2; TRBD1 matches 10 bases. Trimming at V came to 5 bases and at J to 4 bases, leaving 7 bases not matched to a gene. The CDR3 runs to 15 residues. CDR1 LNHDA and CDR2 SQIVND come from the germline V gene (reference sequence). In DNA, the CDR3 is TGTGCCAGTAGTCCCGGGACAGGGGTTATCTATGGCTACACCTTC. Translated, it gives CASSPGTGVIYGYTF.

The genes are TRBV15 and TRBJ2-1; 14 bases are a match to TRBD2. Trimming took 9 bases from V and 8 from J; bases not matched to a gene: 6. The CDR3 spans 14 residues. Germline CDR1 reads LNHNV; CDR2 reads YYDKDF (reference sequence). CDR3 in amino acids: CATAGTSGSDEQFF. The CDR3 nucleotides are TGTGCCACAGCCGGGACTAGCGGGAGCGATGAGCAGTTCTTC.

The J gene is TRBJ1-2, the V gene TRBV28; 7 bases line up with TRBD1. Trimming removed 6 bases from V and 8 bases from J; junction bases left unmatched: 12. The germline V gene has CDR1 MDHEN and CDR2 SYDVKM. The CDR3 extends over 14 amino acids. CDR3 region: CASSFGRGFGGYTF. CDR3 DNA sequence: TGTGCCAGCAGCTTTGGCAGGGGGTTCGGGGGCTACACCTTC.

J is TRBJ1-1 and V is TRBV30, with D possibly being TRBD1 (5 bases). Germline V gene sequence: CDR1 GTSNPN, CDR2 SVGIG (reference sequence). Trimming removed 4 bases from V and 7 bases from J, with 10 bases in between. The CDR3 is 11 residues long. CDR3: CAWTQTVEAFF. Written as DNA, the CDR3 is TGTGCCTGGACCCAGACAGTTGAAGCTTTCTTT.